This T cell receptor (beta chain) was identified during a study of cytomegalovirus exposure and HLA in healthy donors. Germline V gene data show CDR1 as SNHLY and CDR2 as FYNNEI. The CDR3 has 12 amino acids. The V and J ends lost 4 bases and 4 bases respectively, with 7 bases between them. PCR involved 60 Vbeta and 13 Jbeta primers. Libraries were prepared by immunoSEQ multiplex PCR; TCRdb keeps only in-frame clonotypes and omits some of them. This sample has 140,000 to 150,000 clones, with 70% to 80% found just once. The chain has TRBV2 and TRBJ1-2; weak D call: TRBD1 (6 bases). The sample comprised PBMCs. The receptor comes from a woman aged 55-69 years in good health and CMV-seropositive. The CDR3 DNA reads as TGTGCCAGCAGTGCACAGGGCTATGGCTACACCTTC. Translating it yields CASSAQGYGYTF.